Sequencing of this T cell receptor beta chain was carried out in a study of blood T cell repertoires in COVID-19. Turning to the study itself: Material from acute and convalescent COVID-19 was sourced from the United States, Italy and Spain. PBMCs, B-cell-depleted T cells, or T cells provided the cDNA or gDNA that made up the material.

Germline trimming cut 2 bases from V and 4 bases from J; bases unmatched to any gene: 14. The length of the CDR3 is 19 residues. Germline CDR1 is SGHRS and CDR2 is YFSETQ. Per the authors' pipeline: The authors estimated nucleated cell counts from reference gene primer amplification. The protocol was immunoSEQ multiplex PCR, while the TCRdb copy is restricted to in-frame clones and leaves out a portion. The V and J calls and clone size were taken over from that table, and D and trimming were inferred from the DNA. Among about 300,000 clones listed, about 86% were seen once. The sample comprised peripheral blood. The sequence derives from a woman in her forties or fifties with acute or convalescent COVID-19. This chain connects TRBV5-1 to TRBJ1-6, with 8 bases fitting TRBD1. The CDR3 protein is CASSLVLQGAGGYNSPLHF. The DNA of the CDR3 is TGCGCCAGCAGCTTAGTTCTCCAGGGGGCCGGGGGTTATAATTCACCCCTCCACTTT.